The T cell receptor (beta chain) under discussion was sequenced for a study of vaccination and CD4 T cells after COVID-19. Across the study: For post-vaccine samples, collection took place a median roughly 76 days after dose two, ranging from 14 to 241.

A word on this clonotype: Antigen unknown.

Documented treatment: approximately nine-day PBMC culture with coronavirus spike peptide pools or control peptides (ViraFEST assay). Cultured CD4+ T cell DNA underwent sequencing with the Oncomine TCR Beta short-read assay. TCRdb re-analysed the PCR reads in MiXCR, keeping a single row per CDR3 protein. The table records about 14,000 distinct CDR3 sequences, around 64% of them present only once. This TCR was recovered from a human donor who had recovered from COVID-19. Sequencing input: CD4+ T cells from blood, cultured in vitro.

The CDR3 spells CSASIQLDPHPYEQYF. CDR3 nucleotides: TGCAGTGCTAGTATACAACTGGACCCGCATCCCTACGAGCAGTACTTC. The genes are TRBV20-1 and TRBJ2-7; D unclear. The germline V gene encodes CDR1 DFQATT and CDR2 SNEGSKA (reference sequence). This CDR3 is 16 amino acids long. The V and J ends lost 3 bases and 2 bases respectively, with 20 bases between them.